Sequencing of this T cell receptor (beta chain) was carried out in a study of CD8 T cells in ankylosing spondylitis. Of note for this clonotype: One end of the junction is discordant with germline, which a read error may explain.

Germline CDR1 reads MRHNA; CDR2 reads SNTAGT. The CDR3 loop spans 10 amino acids. TCRdb recomputed calls from the 5' RACE reads with MiXCR, one row per CDR3 protein. The profile shows around 250,000 distinct CDR3 sequences, about 10% of them singletons. The material sequenced was blood, either unsorted or a sorted T cell fraction (not recorded which). This sequence joins TRBV6-4 and TRBJ2-7; the D is unclear. This receptor was taken from a male donor with ankylosing spondylitis or in good health (not recorded which). The CDR3 DNA reads as TGTGCCAGCACCCTGGCAGAGCATTACTTC. Protein sequence: CASTLAEHYF.